One sample yielded the 30 T cell receptor beta chains listed below, sequenced in a study of T cells after yellow fever vaccination. TCRdb re-called the 5' RACE reads through MiXCR, storing one row per CDR3 protein. The sample carries fewer than 400,000 distinct CDR3 sequences, roughly 6.1% recorded once. The sample consisted of PBMCs, taken 5 days after the yellow fever booster vaccination. The source is a man aged 25-45 years who received the YFV17D yellow fever vaccine.

In this sample, this clonotype turned up many times. The chain joins TRBV25-1 to TRBJ2-7; tentative D call: TRBD2 (5 bases). The CDR3 is 13 amino acids. Trimming took 0 bases from V and 6 from J, leaving 9 bases between them. Germline CDR1 is MGHDK and CDR2 is SYGVNS. The CDR3 DNA reads as TGTGCCAGCAGTGAATATGGAGGTAGCGAGCAGTACTTC. It translates to CASSEYGGSEQYF.

This clonotype was counted between two and nine times. The gene calls are TRBV5-1 and TRBJ2-3; possible D gene TRBD1, 6 bases. There are 13 residues in the CDR3. CDR1 and CDR2 (germline): SGHRS, YFSETQ. Trimming pared 0 bases from V and 8 bases from J, leaving 10 bases between. CDR3 region: CASSLEGVGTQYF. Written as DNA, the CDR3 is TGCGCCAGCAGCTTGGAGGGGGTCGGTACGCAGTATTTT. The whole variable domain, filled in from reference TRBV5-1 and TRBJ2-3, reads KAGVTQTPRYLIKTRGQQVTLSCSPISGHRSVSWYQQTPGQGLQFLFEYFSETQRNKGNFPGRFSGRQFSNSRSEMNVSTLELGDSALYLCASSLEGVGTQYFGPGTRLTVL.

In this sample, this clonotype turned up a few times. The rearrangement uses TRBV4-1 and TRBJ1-1, with D tentatively TRBD1 (5 bases). CDR3 length equals 15 residues. V dropped 1 base and J dropped 5 bases, with 14 bases sitting between them. In germline, CDR1 is MGHRA, CDR2 YSYEKL. DNA for the CDR3: TGCGCCAGCAGCCAAGTAGACTCCCGGGGGACTGAAGCTTTCTTT. Translated: CASSQVDSRGTEAFF.

As regards this clonotype: Its ends do not fully match the called genes, so a read error is possible. This chain uses TRBV12-5 with TRBJ2-7; 8 bases match TRBD2. Per germline, CDR1 LGHNT and CDR2 FRNRAP. The CDR3 sequence is 15 residues long. CDR3 in amino acids: CASGGGGSRFDELYF. In DNA, the CDR3 is TGTGCTAGTGGTGGCGGGGGGAGCCGGTTTGACGAGCTGTACTTC.

This clonotype has a count of ten or more. The genes are TRBV29-1 and TRBJ2-7; D remains ambiguous. The CDR3 consists of 11 residues. V was shortened by 6 bases and J by 0 bases, with 6 bases between the two germline ends. Germline V CDR1 and CDR2: SQVTM, ANQGSEA. The CDR3 coding sequence is TGCAGCGTCTCTTACTCCTACGAGCAGTACTTC. Its protein is CSVSYSYEQYF.

This sequence joins TRBV5-4 and TRBJ2-3; TRBD2 matches 9 bases. Trimming cost V 4 bases and J 4 bases; bases outside gene matches: 13. The CDR3 consists of 17 residues. Germline V lookup: CDR1 SGHNT, CDR2 YYREEE (reference sequence). CDR3 sequence: CASSLAFSGSVPDTQYF. Written as DNA, the CDR3 is TGTGCCAGCAGCCTCGCCTTTAGCGGGAGTGTCCCAGATACGCAGTATTTT. The complete variable domain, with remaining parts taken from reference TRBV5-4 and TRBJ2-3, reads ETGVTQSPTHLIKTRGQQVTLRCSSQSGHNTVSWYQQALGQGPQFIFQYYREEENGRGNFPPRFSGLQFPNYSSELNVNALELDDSALYLCASSLAFSGSVPDTQYFGPGTRLTVL.

This clonotype was recorded only once. The chain combines TRBV19 with TRBJ2-5; D perhaps matches TRBD2 (5 bases). This CDR3 spans 14 amino acids. Between the trimmed V and J ends, which lost 11 bases and 0 bases, there was a span of 16 bases. CDR1 is LNHDA, CDR2 SQIVND, per germline (reference sequence). The CDR3 sequence is CALGRRRYQETQYF. The CDR3 bases are TGTGCCTTAGGGAGACGCCGGTACCAAGAGACCCAGTACTTC.

The table lists this clonotype with many counts. The chain combines TRBV20-1 with TRBJ1-4; D is ambiguous. This CDR3 spans 10 amino acids. Germline CDR1 reads DFQATT; CDR2 reads SNEGSKA (reference sequence). V shed 6 bases and J shed 7 bases, with 6 bases lying between them. CDR3 residues: CSARGEKLFF. CDR3 in DNA: TGCAGTGCGCGGGGTGAAAAACTGTTTTTT.

This clonotype has just a few counts. The rearrangement joins TRBV27 to TRBJ2-1; 12 bases agree with TRBD2. Per the germline V gene, CDR1 is MNHEY and CDR2 is SMNVEV (reference sequence). CDR3 length equals 16 residues. After removal of 4 bases from V and 5 bases from J, the junction contained 6 bases not matched to a gene. The CDR3 here is CASSSTSGSSHNEQFF. The CDR3 region has the DNA TGTGCCAGCAGTTCGACTAGCGGGAGTTCCCACAATGAGCAGTTCTTC.

The chain is built from TRBV3-1 and TRBJ2-5, with TRBD2 matching over 10 bases. The CDR3 has 16 amino acids. The V and J ends lost 5 bases and 5 bases, in that order; junction bases with no gene match: 11. Looked up from germline, CDR1 is LGHDT and CDR2 is YNNKEL (reference sequence). The chain's CDR3 is CASSSSASGRYETQYF. CDR3 in DNA: TGTGCCAGCAGCTCTTCAGCTAGCGGGAGATATGAGACCCAGTACTTC.

This clonotype appeared many times. This chain links TRBV11-2 with TRBJ2-1, with D perhaps assigned TRBD1 or TRBD2 (5 bases each). Germline V gene sequence: CDR1 SGHAT, CDR2 FQNNGV. This CDR3 has 16 amino acids. With 4 bases removed from V and 7 bases from J, the gap between germline ends came to 20 bases. The CDR3 spells CASSWSLKGWGNEQFF. The CDR3, as DNA: TGTGCCAGCAGCTGGTCCCTAAAGGGATGGGGGAATGAGCAGTTCTTC.

This clonotype was seen at least ten times. The chain has TRBV4-3 and TRBJ1-3; unclear D gene. Germline CDR1 LGHNA, CDR2 YSLEER. The V end was cut by 0 bases, the J end by 1 base, with 22 bases between. The CDR3 covers 20 residues. The CDR3 here is CASSQDDGYLAALSGNTIYF. The CDR3 nucleotides read TGCGCCAGCAGCCAAGATGACGGTTACCTAGCAGCCTTATCTGGAAACACCATATATTTT.

This clonotype was recorded a few times. The chain employs TRBV20-1 and TRBJ1-3; D gene unclear. The CDR3 totals 16 residues. Germline assignment: CDR1 DFQATT and CDR2 SNEGSKA (reference sequence). V gave up 0 bases and J gave up 0 bases, with 12 bases separating them. The CDR3 loop is CSARDFRQYSGNTIYF. CDR3 DNA sequence: TGCAGTGCTAGAGATTTCCGCCAATACTCTGGAAACACCATATATTTT.

This clonotype showed up many times. V usage is TRBV27 and J usage is TRBJ2-7, with D unclear. Trimming cost V 3 bases and J 3 bases, with 9 bases left between them. The CDR3 contains 13 residues. Germline V lookup: CDR1 MNHEY, CDR2 SMNVEV (reference sequence). The CDR3 nucleotides read TGTGCCAGCAGTTTCGACAAAGACTACGAGCAGTACTTC. It translates to CASSFDKDYEQYF.

This clonotype came up many times. J is TRBJ2-1 and V is TRBV7-2; D not certain. Germline CDR1 and CDR2: SGHTA and FQGNSA. Trimming left V 0 bases short and J 6 bases short, with 12 bases between. The length of the CDR3 is 15 residues. The CDR3 region has the DNA TGTGCCAGCAGCTTAGCGAGCTTAAGGCCCAATGAGCAGTTCTTC. It codes for CASSLASLRPNEQFF.

This clonotype was seen many times. This chain connects TRBV6-5 to TRBJ2-7; D possibly corresponds to TRBD1 (6 bases). The CDR3 has 15 amino acids. The germline V gene encodes CDR1 MNHEY and CDR2 SVGAGI. The germline V and J ends were trimmed by 2 bases and 3 bases, with 14 bases remaining between them. CDR3 sequence (DNA): TGTGCCAGCAGTTACCCCGGGACAATCAACTACGAGCAGTACTTC. Translated, it gives CASSYPGTINYEQYF.

This clonotype was observed at least ten times. The genes are TRBV6-1 and TRBJ2-5; 9 bases map to TRBD1. With 6 bases clipped from V and 5 bases from J, the junction kept 7 bases outside the gene matches. Per germline, CDR1 MNHNS and CDR2 SASEGT. CDR3 size: 14 residues. The CDR3 here is CASSPGQGWETQYF. CDR3 nucleotides: TGTGCCAGCAGCCCAGGACAGGGGTGGGAGACCCAGTACTTC.

The chain uses TRBV15 and TRBJ2-3; D possibly matches TRBD1 or TRBD2 (6 bases each). Per germline, CDR1 LNHNV and CDR2 YYDKDF (reference sequence). Trimming removed 4 bases from V and 4 bases from J, with 12 bases in between. The CDR3 is 14 residues long. CDR3 sequence (DNA): TGTGCCACCAGCACCGCGAGGGGGGCAGATACGCAGTATTTT. Encoded protein: CATSTARGADTQYF.

This clonotype has more than one count but fewer than ten. At one boundary the junction diverges from the germline segment, which might be a read error. The rearrangement uses TRBV7-8 and TRBJ2-1, with unresolved D. This CDR3 region has 10 residues. Germline CDR1 reads SGHVS; CDR2 reads FQNEAQ. The CDR3 sequence: CASSLDRPAF. For the CDR3, the DNA is TGTGCCAGCAGCTTAGATCGCCCGGCCTTC. Filled out from reference TRBV7-8 and TRBJ2-1, the complete variable domain reads GAGVSQSPRYKVAKRGQDVALRCDPISGHVSLFWYQQALGQGPEFLTYFQNEAQLDKSGLPSDRFFAERPEGSVSTLKIQRTQQEDSAVYLCASSLDRPAFGPGTRLTVL.

This chain links TRBV24-1 with TRBJ2-2; the match to TRBD1 covers 9 bases. This CDR3 contains 15 residues. Germline trimming cut 4 bases from V and 4 bases from J; bases unmatched to any gene: 3. Germline CDR1 and CDR2: KGHDR and SFDVKD. This CDR3 is CATSEGTGSTGELFF. In nucleotides, the CDR3 is TGTGCCACCAGTGAGGGGACAGGGTCCACCGGGGAGCTGTTTTTT.

This clonotype was counted at least ten times. This chain connects TRBV7-9 to TRBJ2-5; TRBD1 might be the D (6 bases). This CDR3 is 13 amino acids long. Per germline, CDR1 SEHNR and CDR2 FQNEAQ (reference sequence). The ends were cut back, 5 bases at V and 5 bases at J, with 12 bases in the middle. The CDR3 nucleotides read TGTGCCAGCAGCGACCTTGGGGGCGAGACCCAGTACTTC. It is translated as CASSDLGGETQYF.

Ten or more counts support this clonotype. This chain joins TRBV20-1 and TRBJ2-1; 10 bases align to TRBD2. The CDR3 contains 14 residues. Germline-derived CDR1 and CDR2 are DFQATT and SNEGSKA (reference sequence). The junction had 8 bases not matched to a gene; V was cut back by 5 bases and J by 7 bases. For the CDR3, the DNA is TGCAGTGCTTTGAGCGGGAGGGCCTCTAATGAGCAGTTCTTC. Its protein product is CSALSGRASNEQFF.

This clonotype has a count of ten or more. The genes are TRBV10-3 and TRBJ2-1; TRBD2 agrees at 8 bases. V shed 3 bases, J shed 8 bases, and the junction held 9 bases outside the gene matches. The CDR3 covers 15 residues. Germline CDR1 is ENHRY and CDR2 is SYGVKD. CDR3 DNA: TGTGCCATCAGTGAACACGGGACTAGTCTTTATGAGCAGTTCTTC. Translated, it gives CAISEHGTSLYEQFF.

V and J are TRBV28 and TRBJ2-7; 7 bases align to TRBD1. Germline V gene data show CDR1 as MDHEN and CDR2 as SYDVKM. This CDR3 comprises 14 residues. V shed 6 bases, J shed 5 bases, and the junction held 10 bases outside the gene matches. CDR3 region: CASRTGTDSHEQYF. The CDR3, as DNA: TGTGCCAGCAGGACCGGGACAGATTCCCACGAGCAGTACTTC.

This clonotype was observed many times. CDR3 loop: CASSLRLAGGGETQYF. The CDR3 DNA follows: TGTGCCAGCAGTCTCCGACTAGCGGGAGGGGGAGAGACCCAGTACTTC. The V gene is TRBV27, the J gene TRBJ2-5; 14 bases align to TRBD2. CDR3 length: 16 amino acids. CDR1 is MNHEY, CDR2 SMNVEV, per germline (reference sequence). V trimming: 5 bases; J trimming: 4 bases; junction bases outside the gene matches: 6.

This clonotype was counted at least ten times. This chain uses TRBV7-8 with TRBJ2-1; D is unclear. The CDR3 length is 13 residues. Germline CDR1 is SGHVS and CDR2 is FQNEAQ. The germline V and J ends were trimmed by 2 bases and 6 bases, with 8 bases remaining between them. The CDR3 is CASSLPSGNEQFF. The DNA for the CDR3 is TGTGCCAGCAGCTTACCTTCTGGCAATGAGCAGTTCTTC.

This clonotype occurred many times. The chain couples TRBV5-1 to TRBJ2-7, with 8 nucleotides matching TRBD2. The CDR3 runs to 15 residues. Looked up from germline, CDR1 is SGHRS and CDR2 is YFSETQ. V trimming: 4 bases; J trimming: 5 bases; junction bases outside the gene matches: 11. CDR3 amino acids: CASSDQSGSIHEQYF. The CDR3 nucleotides read TGCGCCAGCAGCGACCAGAGCGGGAGTATCCACGAGCAGTACTTC.

This clonotype was recorded many times. J is TRBJ2-7 and V is TRBV7-2, with a possible D match to TRBD1 (6 bases). The CDR3 length is 15 residues. V lost 4 bases and J lost 2, with 15 bases in between. In germline, CDR1 is SGHTA, CDR2 FQGNSA. The CDR3, as DNA: TGTGCCAGCAGCTCTTCACCCGACAGGCCCTACGAGCAGTACTTC. Translated: CASSSSPDRPYEQYF.

This clonotype was seen a handful of times. The genes are TRBV7-3 and TRBJ2-5; 12 bases fit TRBD2. The germline gives CDR1 SGHTA, CDR2 FQGTGA. This CDR3 has 20 amino acids. With V trimmed by 0 bases and J by 5 bases, 16 bases remained unmatched. CDR3 nucleotide sequence: TGTGCCAGCAGCTTAACGGTCCGTGGGTCTAGCGGGAGGGCAACGGAGACCCAGTACTTC. It is translated as CASSLTVRGSSGRATETQYF.

This clonotype was counted only a few times. The J gene is TRBJ2-7, the V gene TRBV7-2; the D gene is possibly TRBD1 (6 bases). V gave up 7 bases and J gave up 5 bases, with 18 bases separating them. Germline loops: CDR1 SGHTA, CDR2 FQGNSA. This CDR3 comprises 14 residues. The DNA of the CDR3 is TGTGCCAGCACCTATGGACAGTGGGGGAACGAGCAGTACTTC. This gives the protein CASTYGQWGNEQYF.